This T cell receptor beta chain was captured by sequencing in a study of chemoradiotherapy in HPV16-positive cancers. The CDR3 contains 14 residues. V was pared by 5 bases and J by 2 bases, with 12 bases between. Per the germline V gene, CDR1 is SEHNR and CDR2 is FQNEAQ (reference sequence). Profiling relied on immunoSEQ multiplex PCR, and the TCRdb table lists in-frame clones only, not all of them. This sample has about 10,000 clones, with more than 75% found just once. Over chemoradiotherapy, repertoires were sampled more than once. This clonotype was sampled from a human donor with HPV-associated anogenital cancer. Specimen: blood, collected from a patient who underwent chemoradiotherapy. The rearrangement links TRBV7-9 to TRBJ1-2; TRBD1 is a possible D gene (5 bases). The CDR3 is CASSTGRENYGYTF. Here the CDR3 DNA reads TGTGCCAGCAGCACGGGACGGGAAAACTATGGCTACACCTTC.